The clone carrying this T cell receptor beta chain came up once. The antigen is unknown. The donors comprised healthy bone marrow donors. The sample comes from a study of cytomegalovirus exposure and HLA in healthy donors. Study-wide results and limits: Most observed TCR sequences were rare, whereas some public TCRs were detected in many donors. Cytomegalovirus status, reportedly, was diagnosed with high specificity and sensitivity by the classifier.

The CDR3 length is 17 residues. The V and J ends lost 2 bases and 1 base respectively, with 18 bases between them. CDR1 and CDR2 from the germline V gene are PRHDT and FYEKMQ (reference sequence). PCR used 60 Vbeta primers and 13 Jbeta primers. Clones were read by immunoSEQ multiplex PCR, and TCRdb kept only the in-frame ones, dropping some. The table lists about 160,000 clones, around 76% of them singletons. The sequence was collected from a man between 60 and 75 years old in good health and CMV-seronegative. Sequencing was carried out using PBMCs. The chain links TRBV13 to TRBJ2-7; D may be TRBD2 (6 bases). The CDR3 DNA is TGTGCCAGCAGCTTACGGGTTGCGGGGACTGGGTCCTACGAGCAGTACTTC. It is translated as CASSLRVAGTGSYEQYF.